This is a list of T cell receptor beta chains from one sample in a study of tumor and adjacent non-tumor tissue in lung cancer. TCRdb re-called the multiplex PCR reads through MiXCR, storing one row per CDR3 protein. The table shows roughly 81,000 distinct CDR3 sequences, with approximately 57% occurring only once. The source material was lung tumor tissue. The receptors come from a man between 65 and 85 years old with non-small cell lung cancer. Each CDR3 is given with its conserved first and last residue. The order of the fields is V gene, D gene, J gene, CDR3 length, clone size, CDR3 DNA, CDR3 protein. The D gene is left open where the match is weak. A row's size may be missing; if present it is once, few, many or a size class.

V gene: TRBV10-3
D gene: TRBD1
J gene: TRBJ2-3
CDR3 length: 17
clone size: many
CDR3 DNA: TGTGCCATCAGTGGGGACCCGGGACAGGGATGGACAGATACGCAGTATTTT
CDR3 protein: CAISGDPGQGWTDTQYF

V gene: TRBV28
D gene: NA
J gene: TRBJ2-1
CDR3 length: 18
clone size: few
CDR3 DNA: TGTGCCAGCAGTACCCCCTTCAGGGGGGTAAGCTCCTACAATGAGCAGTTCTTC
CDR3 protein: CASSTPFRGVSSYNEQFF

V gene: TRBV11-3
D gene: TRBD1
J gene: TRBJ1-1
CDR3 length: 16
clone size: once
CDR3 DNA: TGTGCCAGCCGCCGCAGCGGGACAGATATGAACACAGAAGCTTTCTTT
CDR3 protein: CASRRSGTDMNTEAFF

V gene: TRBV7-9
D gene: NA
J gene: TRBJ2-1
CDR3 length: 20
clone size: many
CDR3 DNA: TGTGCCAGCAGCTACTACAGGGATCGGAGGTCTGGCGTCGCCAACAATGAGCAGTTCTTC
CDR3 protein: CASSYYRDRRSGVANNEQFF

V gene: TRBV20-1
D gene: TRBD1
J gene: TRBJ1-5
CDR3 length: 18
clone size: few
CDR3 DNA: TGCAGTGCTAGGAGGGAGGGGGCAGGTTCTACTGAATCAGAGCCCCAGCATTTT
CDR3 protein: CSARREGAGSTESEPQHF

V gene: TRBV6-5
D gene: NA
J gene: TRBJ1-5
CDR3 length: 15
clone size: many
CDR3 DNA: TGTGCCACCAGAGGCGGGCAGGGTAGCAATCAGCCCCAGCATTTT
CDR3 protein: CATRGGQGSNQPQHF

V gene: TRBV11-1
D gene: NA
J gene: TRBJ2-5
CDR3 length: 13
clone size: NA
CDR3 DNA: TGTGCCAGCAGCCAGGACGGAATAGAGACCCAGTACTTC
CDR3 protein: CASSQDGIETQYF

V gene: TRBV11-2
D gene: NA
J gene: TRBJ2-2
CDR3 length: 13
clone size: NA
CDR3 DNA: TGTACAAGCAGTTTCGGATACACCGGGGAGCTGTTTTTT
CDR3 protein: CTSSFGYTGELFF

V gene: TRBV12-3/TRBV12-4
D gene: TRBD2
J gene: TRBJ2-5
CDR3 length: 14
clone size: NA
CDR3 DNA: TGTGCCAGCAGCCCGGGACTATCCCAAGAGACCCAGTACTTC
CDR3 protein: CASSPGLSQETQYF

V gene: TRBV10-2
D gene: NA
J gene: TRBJ2-4
CDR3 length: 15
clone size: NA
CDR3 DNA: TGCGCCAGCAGTGAGGATTACCTAGCCAAAAACATTCAGTACTTC
CDR3 protein: CASSEDYLAKNIQYF

V gene: TRBV12-3/TRBV12-4
D gene: NA
J gene: TRBJ2-7
CDR3 length: 11
clone size: NA
CDR3 DNA: TGTGTCAACAGTACTACACGGGAGCAGTACTTC
CDR3 protein: CVNSTTREQYF

V gene: TRBV10-2
D gene: TRBD2
J gene: TRBJ2-2
CDR3 length: 15
clone size: NA
CDR3 DNA: TGCGCCAGCAGAGAGCGGGGAGCCAATACCGGGGAGCTGTTTTTT
CDR3 protein: CASRERGANTGELFF

V gene: TRBV6-1
D gene: NA
J gene: TRBJ2-7
CDR3 length: 14
clone size: medium-sized
CDR3 DNA: TGTGCCAGCAGATCCCCTCCCAGGGTCTACGAGCAGTACTTC
CDR3 protein: CASRSPPRVYEQYF

V gene: TRBV11-2
D gene: NA
J gene: TRBJ2-5
CDR3 length: 15
clone size: few
CDR3 DNA: TGTGCCAGTAGCTGGACCAAGACAGGCCAGGAGACCCAGTACTTC
CDR3 protein: CASSWTKTGQETQYF

V gene: TRBV7-9
D gene: NA
J gene: TRBJ2-3
CDR3 length: 13
clone size: NA
CDR3 DNA: TGTGCCAGCAGGCTCAGGGTTACAGATACGCAGTATTTT
CDR3 protein: CASRLRVTDTQYF

V gene: TRBV6-5
D gene: NA
J gene: TRBJ2-3
CDR3 length: 15
clone size: few
CDR3 DNA: TGTGCTAGCAATTCCCAGCGGCGTGGAACAGATACGCAGTATTTT
CDR3 protein: CASNSQRRGTDTQYF

V gene: TRBV11-3
D gene: TRBD2
J gene: TRBJ2-7
CDR3 length: 15
clone size: NA
CDR3 DNA: TGTGCCAGCAGCTTTTTCCCTAGCGGCAACTACGAGCAGTACTTC
CDR3 protein: CASSFFPSGNYEQYF

V gene: TRBV28
D gene: TRBD1
J gene: TRBJ1-5
CDR3 length: 15
clone size: NA
CDR3 DNA: TGTGCCAGCCACCCAGGGGGCCTTAGGAATCAGCCCCAGCATTTT
CDR3 protein: CASHPGGLRNQPQHF

V gene: TRBV28
D gene: NA
J gene: TRBJ2-3
CDR3 length: 17
clone size: NA
CDR3 DNA: TGTGCCAGCAGTTTTGTCGCGGGAAGGTTTGGTACAGATACGCAGTATTTT
CDR3 protein: CASSFVAGRFGTDTQYF

V gene: TRBV6-5
D gene: NA
J gene: TRBJ1-2
CDR3 length: 14
clone size: NA
CDR3 DNA: TGTGCCAGCGGTACGACCGGGACGCTGCGAGACTACACCTTC
CDR3 protein: CASGTTGTLRDYTF

V gene: TRBV20-1
D gene: NA
J gene: TRBJ2-2
CDR3 length: 12
clone size: many
CDR3 DNA: TGCAGTGCTAGAGTCTGGGTCGGGGAGCTGTTTTTT
CDR3 protein: CSARVWVGELFF

V gene: TRBV4-2
D gene: NA
J gene: TRBJ2-5
CDR3 length: 13
clone size: many
CDR3 DNA: TGTGCCAGCAGCCAATCCCGTGGAGAGACCCAGTACTTC
CDR3 protein: CASSQSRGETQYF

V gene: TRBV20-1
D gene: NA
J gene: TRBJ2-1
CDR3 length: 13
clone size: few
CDR3 DNA: TGCAGTGCTAGTTTGAGGCTTATCAATGAGCAGTTCTTC
CDR3 protein: CSASLRLINEQFF

V gene: TRBV10-3
D gene: NA
J gene: TRBJ1-1
CDR3 length: 14
clone size: once
CDR3 DNA: TGTGCCATCAGGAAGGACTGGGGGTATACTGAAGCCTTCTTC
CDR3 protein: CAIRKDWGYTEAFF

V gene: TRBV28
D gene: NA
J gene: TRBJ2-7
CDR3 length: 15
clone size: NA
CDR3 DNA: TGTGCCAGCAGTACCACGGGGGGCTGGGCCTACAAGCAATACTTC
CDR3 protein: CASSTTGGWAYKQYF

V gene: TRBV10-2
D gene: NA
J gene: TRBJ2-5
CDR3 length: 13
clone size: NA
CDR3 DNA: TGCGCCAGCAGTGGACGGCTCCGAGAGACACAGTACTTC
CDR3 protein: CASSGRLRETQYF

V gene: TRBV10-3
D gene: TRBD2
J gene: TRBJ2-1
CDR3 length: 11
clone size: NA
CDR3 DNA: TGTGCCATCAGCTCCCAGTGGGAGGGCCGCTTC
CDR3 protein: CAISSQWEGRF

V gene: TRBV4-1
D gene: TRBD2
J gene: TRBJ2-2
CDR3 length: 18
clone size: NA
CDR3 DNA: TGCGCCAGCAGCCAAGATCGGGCGAGGGAGGGGCGGGACGGGAAGCTATTTTTT
CDR3 protein: CASSQDRAREGRDGKLFF

V gene: TRBV11-2
D gene: NA
J gene: TRBJ2-5
CDR3 length: 14
clone size: NA
CDR3 DNA: TGTGCCAGCAGCCCTAGGACTATACAAGAGACCCTGTACTTC
CDR3 protein: CASSPRTIQETLYF

V gene: TRBV24-1
D gene: TRBD2
J gene: TRBJ2-5
CDR3 length: 17
clone size: NA
CDR3 DNA: TGTGCCACCAGTGATCCGGGACTAGCGGGAGCCCCAGAGACCCAGTACTTC
CDR3 protein: CATSDPGLAGAPETQYF

V gene: TRBV11-2
D gene: NA
J gene: TRBJ2-7
CDR3 length: 15
clone size: many
CDR3 DNA: TGTGCCAGCAGTCGTTATCCCTATTTGGGCTACGCGCAGTACTTC
CDR3 protein: CASSRYPYLGYAQYF

V gene: TRBV5-1
D gene: NA
J gene: TRBJ2-5
CDR3 length: 13
clone size: few
CDR3 DNA: TGCGCCAGCAGCCCCGGGACCGTGGAGACCCAGTACTTC
CDR3 protein: CASSPGTVETQYF

V gene: TRBV6-1
D gene: NA
J gene: TRBJ2-5
CDR3 length: 13
clone size: NA
CDR3 DNA: TGTGCCAGCAGCCTCAGGCCACAAGGGACCCATTACTTC
CDR3 protein: CASSLRPQGTHYF

V gene: TRBV14
D gene: TRBD2
J gene: TRBJ2-3
CDR3 length: 16
clone size: NA
CDR3 DNA: TGTTCCAGCAGCCAAGGAGCGGGGGGGCCCGGAGATACGCAGTATTTT
CDR3 protein: CSSSQGAGGPGDTQYF

V gene: TRBV11-3
D gene: NA
J gene: TRBJ2-5
CDR3 length: 13
clone size: NA
CDR3 DNA: TGTGCCAACAGCCCAGGCTCGGGAGAGACCCGGTACTTC
CDR3 protein: CANSPGSGETRYF

V gene: TRBV6-6
D gene: NA
J gene: TRBJ1-4
CDR3 length: 14
clone size: many
CDR3 DNA: TGTGCCAGCAGCCGTTCGAACTTGGGTGAAAAACTGTTTTTT
CDR3 protein: CASSRSNLGEKLFF

V gene: TRBV11-1
D gene: NA
J gene: TRBJ1-1
CDR3 length: 11
clone size: NA
CDR3 DNA: TGTGCCAGCGGCCTCAACACTGAAGTTTTCTTT
CDR3 protein: CASGLNTEVFF

V gene: TRBV20-1
D gene: NA
J gene: TRBJ1-2
CDR3 length: 15
clone size: NA
CDR3 DNA: TGCAGTGTTAGAACCTCAGGAGGGCTGGGCTATGGCTACACCTTC
CDR3 protein: CSVRTSGGLGYGYTF

V gene: TRBV30
D gene: NA
J gene: TRBJ1-1
CDR3 length: 13
clone size: many
CDR3 DNA: TGTGCCTGGACCGGGGTTGCCTATACTGAAGCTTTCTTT
CDR3 protein: CAWTGVAYTEAFF

V gene: TRBV20-1
D gene: NA
J gene: TRBJ1-1
CDR3 length: 15
clone size: many
CDR3 DNA: TGCAGTGCTAGAGATGGGGTCTGGAGGGGCACTGAAGCTTTCTTT
CDR3 protein: CSARDGVWRGTEAFF

V gene: TRBV20-1
D gene: TRBD2
J gene: TRBJ2-7
CDR3 length: 15
clone size: few
CDR3 DNA: TGCAGTGCCAGCGGTAGCGGGAGGGCGAGGTACGAGCAGTACTTC
CDR3 protein: CSASGSGRARYEQYF

V gene: TRBV14
D gene: TRBD2
J gene: TRBJ2-7
CDR3 length: 15
clone size: NA
CDR3 DNA: TGCGCCAGCAGCGGGGGGCGCGGTAGATTCTACAAGCAGTACTTC
CDR3 protein: CASSGGRGRFYKQYF

V gene: TRBV19
D gene: NA
J gene: TRBJ2-5
CDR3 length: 13
clone size: NA
CDR3 DNA: TGTGCCAGTAGTATATCAAAGGGGGAGACCCAGTACTTC
CDR3 protein: CASSISKGETQYF

V gene: TRBV5-1
D gene: TRBD2
J gene: TRBJ2-5
CDR3 length: 16
clone size: medium-sized
CDR3 DNA: TGCGCCAGCAGCTTGCTGGGACTAGCGGGACAAGAGACCCAGTACTTC
CDR3 protein: CASSLLGLAGQETQYF

V gene: TRBV11-1
D gene: NA
J gene: TRBJ2-5
CDR3 length: 14
clone size: NA
CDR3 DNA: TGTGCCAGCAGCCGGACGCCTCGAAGGCAGACCCAGTACTTT
CDR3 protein: CASSRTPRRQTQYF

V gene: TRBV29-1
D gene: TRBD2
J gene: TRBJ2-3
CDR3 length: 15
clone size: NA
CDR3 DNA: TGCAGCGTTAAGACTAGCGGGAGTCGGAGAGATACACAGTATTTT
CDR3 protein: CSVKTSGSRRDTQYF

V gene: TRBV11-3
D gene: NA
J gene: TRBJ2-1
CDR3 length: 13
clone size: NA
CDR3 DNA: TGTGCCAGCAGCCTTCGGGACGTTTCTGAGCAGTTCTTC
CDR3 protein: CASSLRDVSEQFF

V gene: TRBV10-2
D gene: TRBD1
J gene: TRBJ2-3
CDR3 length: 15
clone size: many
CDR3 DNA: TGCGCCAGCAGGAAGACAGGGGCTAGCACAGATACGCAGTATTTT
CDR3 protein: CASRKTGASTDTQYF

V gene: TRBV4-1
D gene: TRBD2
J gene: TRBJ2-7
CDR3 length: 15
clone size: many
CDR3 DNA: TGCGCCAGCAGCCTTGCGGGAGGGCCCGGGTACGAGCAGTACTTC
CDR3 protein: CASSLAGGPGYEQYF

V gene: TRBV29-1
D gene: NA
J gene: TRBJ2-1
CDR3 length: 12
clone size: NA
CDR3 DNA: TGCAGCGTGCGGACCGCAATGAATGAGCAGTTCTTC
CDR3 protein: CSVRTAMNEQFF

V gene: TRBV12-3/TRBV12-4
D gene: NA
J gene: TRBJ1-1
CDR3 length: 15
clone size: NA
CDR3 DNA: TGTGCCAGCACCGCTGGCTCGGGGCGGGGCACTGAAGCTTTCTTT
CDR3 protein: CASTAGSGRGTEAFF

V gene: TRBV11-2
D gene: NA
J gene: TRBJ2-3
CDR3 length: 15
clone size: once
CDR3 DNA: TGTGCCAGCAGCTTAAGCATTCGGGCAGCGGATACGCAGTATTTT
CDR3 protein: CASSLSIRAADTQYF

V gene: TRBV4-1
D gene: NA
J gene: TRBJ1-5
CDR3 length: 13
clone size: many
CDR3 DNA: TGCGCCAGCGGGGGGGGGTTGCATCAGCCCCAGCATTTT
CDR3 protein: CASGGGLHQPQHF

V gene: TRBV11-2
D gene: NA
J gene: TRBJ2-7
CDR3 length: 16
clone size: NA
CDR3 DNA: TGTACCAGCAGCTTATCAGGAAAGGAGAGGGTGAGCGAGCAGTACTTC
CDR3 protein: CTSSLSGKERVSEQYF